This record concerns one TCR beta chain sequence. Which antigen it targets is not known. Base quality data are lacking; no much larger clone is found one base away. cDNA synthesis used template-switch 5'RACE with a primer carrying a 10-nucleotide random unique molecular identifier tagging each TCR transcript. Every sequencing run yielded over 170 million TCR-beta sequences covering 15-18 subjects. The RNeasy kit was used for extraction of total RNA. Using the KAPA Real-time Library Amplification kit, TCR-beta VDJ regions were amplified with primers for the TCR constant region and the 5'RACE anchor. Sample indexes and Illumina adaptors were added in a first PCR, after which library yield was increased in a second PCR. The roughly 650 bp TCR product was size-selected on a 2% E-gel SizeSelection system after Ampure bead purification. Before pooling, libraries had their quality checked on a Bioanalyzer, their concentration measured with Qubit, and their quantity determined with the Kapa Library Quantification kit. An Illumina HiSeq 2500 was used to sequence the libraries paired-end at 2 x 150 bp. To increase sequence diversity, about 25-31% phiX was spiked into each library pool. The source study handled its data this way. The quality-filtered reads were processed with the UMI-based MiGEC pipeline, whose error correction step removed more than 75% of the raw TCR sequences. IMGT germline references were used for alignment of VDJ genes, and clonotypes were defined by a unique CDR3 amino acid sequence together with V-J genes. Clonal expansion, Shannon diversity and CDR3 relatedness (CalcPairwiseDistances, ClusterSamples) were evaluated with VDJtools, and phylogenetic trees were built with CLCbio workbench. Expanded clones were defined as having at least 8 unique UMIs, based on coefficient-of-variation modelling across technical triplicates. TCRdb reanalyzed the raw reads on its own, using fastp at Q25 for trimming and MiXCR for clone calling, and kept in-frame beta chains. Entries that share a CDR3 protein sequence are merged under the most common genes and DNA. The V and J calls shown here were made by TCRdb, not taken from the authors' results. The sample table lists 70,000 to 95,000 distinct CDR3 sequences, roughly 15% of them with a count of one. The top ten hold about 7% of the sample.

The sample originates from a study of neurological immune-mediated disorders (dated by TCRdb to about 2019). At the level of the whole study: Peripheral blood TCR-beta repertoires from patients with HTLV-I-associated myelopathy (HAM/TSP), patients with multiple sclerosis, and healthy controls were compared in the study using UMI-based sequencing. Longitudinal samples, technical triplicates and paired sorted CD4+ and CD8+ T-cell subsets, alongside PBMC samples, were included among the 90 to 130 TCR-beta libraries. The cohort comprised about 68 subjects: roughly 15 HAM/TSP patients, around 34 multiple sclerosis patients and 20 healthy controls.

Compared with germline, V lacks 6 bases and J lacks 1 base; bases without a gene match: 4. The CDR3 spans 14 residues, from the cysteine through the phenylalanine. Only the CDR3 DNA is retained, 42 bases long and in frame from the first base. Healthy controls were blood bank volunteers in Maryland, USA. For unsorted PBMC libraries, 2 million PBMCs were used after storage in RNAlater at -80 degrees C until RNA extraction. Peripheral blood underwent Ficoll-Hypaque density gradient centrifugation to isolate PBMCs, which were then cryopreserved in liquid nitrogen. Broader findings and caveats from the paper: TCR clonal expansion was highest in HAM/TSP patients and lowest in MS patients, with MS patients falling below even healthy controls. Expanded clones from different subjects shared no identical CDR3 amino acid sequences, which suggests that TCR-beta repertoires were private in all groups.

Sequencing was performed on PBMCs. The receptor was derived from a woman aged 45-65 years in good health. This chain joins TRBV12-3 or TRBV12-4 to TRBJ2-3, and TRBD1 aligns with 7 junction nucleotides. The DNA is as follows: TGTGCCAGCAGCCGACAGGGCGGCACAGATACGCAGTATTTT. Its protein reads: CASSRQGGTDTQYF.